This entry lists 8 T cell receptor beta chains sequenced from one sample in a study of blood T cell repertoires in COVID-19. Sequencing was performed with immunoSEQ multiplex PCR; in TCRdb, only in-frame clones are kept and a portion is missing. The sample has over 95,000 clones, 85% to 90% seen once. The sequenced material came from peripheral blood. The receptors shown here come from a woman aged 60-75 years with COVID-19, enrolled during active disease.

The rearrangement links TRBV27 to TRBJ1-4; TRBD1 might be the D (5 bases). Germline V gives CDR1 MNHEY, CDR2 SMNVEV (reference sequence). V was pared by 6 bases and J by 0 bases, with 11 bases between. CDR3 length equals 15 residues. CDR3 coding DNA: TGTGCCAGCAGCCCAATGACAGCAACTAATGAAAAACTGTTTTTT. Protein sequence: CASSPMTATNEKLFF.

The gene calls are TRBV21-1 and TRBJ1-1; the tabulated D call, TRBD1, remains unverified against the DNA. TRBV21-1 is noted as a pseudogene. This CDR3 contains 17 residues. The CDR3 protein is CASSKPLGTPMNTEAFF. The CDR3, as DNA: TGTGCCAGCAGCAAACCTTTAGGGACACCAATGAACACTGAAGCTTTCTTT.

The chain uses TRBV7-9 and TRBJ2-5, with 7 bases fitting TRBD1. This CDR3 has 12 amino acids. The V gene's germline CDR1 is SEHNR and CDR2 FQNEAQ (reference sequence). V lost 9 bases and J lost 5; bases outside the gene matches: 6. The DNA of the CDR3 is TGTGCCAGTCTACAGGGGTGGGAGACCCAGTACTTC. As protein: CASLQGWETQYF.

CDR3 amino acids: CASSLEGGAYEQYF. The CDR3 coding sequence is TGTGCCAGCAGCTTAGAAGGGGGGGCCTACGAGCAGTACTTC. This sequence joins TRBV11-3 and TRBJ2-7; the D gene is possibly TRBD2 (7 bases). CDR1 and CDR2 from the germline V gene are SGHNT and YENEEA. The CDR3 consists of 14 residues. Trimming removed 0 bases at V and 2 bases at J, with 8 bases between.

The chain recombines TRBV7-2 with TRBJ2-7, with 8 bases fitting TRBD2. This CDR3 spans 18 amino acids. Germline CDR1 is SGHTA and CDR2 is FQGNSA. J lost 5 bases, V lost 3 bases, and 18 bases had no gene match. The CDR3 is CASSFMAPGIAGKNEQYF. The CDR3 coding sequence is TGTGCCAGCAGCTTTATGGCCCCAGGAATAGCGGGGAAGAACGAGCAGTACTTC.

The rearrangement uses TRBV6-2 or TRBV6-3 and TRBJ1-2; D is possibly TRBD1 (6 bases). Germline-derived CDR1 and CDR2 are MNHEY and SVGEGT. This CDR3 has 14 residues. V was cut by 3 bases and J by 4 bases, with 12 bases left in between. The CDR3: CASSYRGQTYGYTF. The CDR3 region has the DNA TGTGCCAGCAGTTATCGCGGACAGACCTATGGCTACACCTTC.

The gene calls are TRBV7-3 and TRBJ2-7, with D unclear. The CDR3 totals 13 residues. Deletions cut 2 bases from V and 5 bases from J, with 10 bases between. CDR1 and CDR2 (germline): SGHTA, FQGTGA. This chain's CDR3 is CASSLPRTHEQYF. The DNA for the CDR3 is TGTGCCAGCAGCTTACCGCGAACCCACGAGCAGTACTTC.

This clone came up a few times. This chain links TRBV9 with TRBJ2-3, with D maybe TRBD2 (6 bases). The CDR3 spans 15 residues. The V gene lost 4 bases and the J gene lost 5 bases, with 17 bases spanning the gap. Germline CDR1 and CDR2: SGDLS and YYNGEE. DNA of the CDR3: TGTGCCAGCAGCCCCAGACGGACTACGGGAGATACGCAGTATTTT. Protein sequence: CASSPRRTTGDTQYF.